The sequence of this T cell receptor beta chain was determined in a study of T cell responses to AZD1222 COVID-19 vaccine. General study findings and limits: The study identified only five to seven AZD1222 recipients as seropositive at baseline. Repertoires were obtained solely post-peak T cell response. The reported proportion of spike-specific TCRs targeting unmutated variant regions was nearly half. The donor group comprised mostly white British people and more females; the analysis possibly underestimated clonal diversity.

Trimming removed 3 bases at V and 5 bases at J, with 14 bases between. Germline V lookup: CDR1 DFQATT, CDR2 SNEGSKA (reference sequence). This CDR3 has 13 amino acids. Libraries were prepared by immunoSEQ multiplex PCR; TCRdb keeps only in-frame clonotypes and omits some of them. This table holds tens of thousands of clones, roughly nine tenths found once. Comments on this clone: What it recognizes is unknown.

This clonotype was sampled from an adult in good health. The source was peripheral blood, collected on day 0 of AZD1222 vaccination. The J gene is TRBJ2-7, the V gene TRBV20-1; no firm D call. CDR3 region: CSASSGLKNEQYF. For the CDR3, the DNA is TGCAGTGCTAGTTCGGGTCTTAAGAACGAGCAGTACTTC.